This TCR beta chain was captured by sequencing in a study of shared clonotypes between healthy human individuals. Study overall: Each donor's CD4 naive and CD4 memory cells filled three plates apiece, CD8 naive two, and CD8 memory one.

Overall study findings and caveats: What rarefaction showed was incomplete sorted-subset sequencing despite large depth. Estimated richness values were generally larger in naive subsets than in memory subsets.

TCRdb's table, derived via immunoSEQ multiplex PCR, lists solely in-frame clones and lacks some. The table lists 700,000 or so clones, 60% to 80% of them singletons. This clone was observed at least ten times. No antigen is known for it. Naive CD45RA+ and memory CD45RA-negative subsets were split from CD4+ cells. With 3 bases clipped from V and 2 bases from J, the junction kept 6 bases outside the gene matches. Germline V lookup: CDR1 LNHDA, CDR2 SQIVND (reference sequence). The CDR3 is 15 residues long. The V call is TRBV19, the J call TRBJ1-2, with TRBD1 matching 7 bases. This TCR was recovered from a woman in her twenties or thirties in good health. The sample was memory CD4+ T cells sorted from blood. Subset indicated: CD45RA-negative fraction. The CDR3 region has the DNA TGTGCCAGTAGTATGGGACCGACAGGGAACTATGGCTACACCTTC. Translating it yields CASSMGPTGNYGYTF.